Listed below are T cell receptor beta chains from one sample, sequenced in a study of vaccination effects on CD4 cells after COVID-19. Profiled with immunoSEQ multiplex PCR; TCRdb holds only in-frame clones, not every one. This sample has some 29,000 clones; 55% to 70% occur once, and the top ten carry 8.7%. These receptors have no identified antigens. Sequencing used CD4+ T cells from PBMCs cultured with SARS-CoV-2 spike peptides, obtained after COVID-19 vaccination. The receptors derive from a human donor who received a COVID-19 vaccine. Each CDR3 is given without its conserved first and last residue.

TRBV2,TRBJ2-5,ASSEAGLAGEETQY
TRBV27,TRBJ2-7,ASSQKGTGVRDYEQY
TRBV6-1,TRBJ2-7,ASSEVPGATDEQY
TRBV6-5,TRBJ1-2,ASREDRGPYGYT
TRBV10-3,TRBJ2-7,AIRGGASSGRRGEQY
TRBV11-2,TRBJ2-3,ASSLWSETDTQY
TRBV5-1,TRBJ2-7,ASSLGEGDEQY
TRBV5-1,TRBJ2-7,ASSGAPIGQGAYEQY
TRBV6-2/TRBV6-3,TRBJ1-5,ASSSTGTDWYQPQH
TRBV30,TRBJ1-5,AWATGLSNQPQH
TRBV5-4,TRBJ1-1,ASAPIPQGATEAF
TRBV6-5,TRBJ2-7,ASSYSGRTHEQY
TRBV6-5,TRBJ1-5,ASTEAASVLQPQH
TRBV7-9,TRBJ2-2,ASSLSGTTGELF
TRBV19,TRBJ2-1,ASTIGLADYNEQF
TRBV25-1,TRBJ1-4,ASRQTGALNEKLF
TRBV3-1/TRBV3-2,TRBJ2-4,ASSQDRNIQY
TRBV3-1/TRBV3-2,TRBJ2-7,ASSLTSGFFSYEQY
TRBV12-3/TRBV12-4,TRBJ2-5,ASSWYQETQY
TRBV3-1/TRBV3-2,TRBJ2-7,ASSQDTSGRRQY
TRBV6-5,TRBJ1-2,ASRWKGREGGGYT
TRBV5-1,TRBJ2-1,ASSSSGGEQF
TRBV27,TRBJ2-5,ASSLAGRQETQY
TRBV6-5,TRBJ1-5,ASSPDRAGGQPQH
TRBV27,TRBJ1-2,ASSPIAPSSRQAGRIPT
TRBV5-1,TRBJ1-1,ASMGGDGTEAF
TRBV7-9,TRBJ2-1,ASSLMQGEQF
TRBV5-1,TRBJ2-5,ASSLVAGLAGQETQY
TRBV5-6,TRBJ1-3,ASSQLTRDISSGNTIY
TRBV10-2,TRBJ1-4,ASAGQGSEKLF
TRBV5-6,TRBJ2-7,ASSLGDRSTYEQY
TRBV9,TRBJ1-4,ASSPDPNEKLF
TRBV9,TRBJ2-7,ASSVAAGGRLAEQY
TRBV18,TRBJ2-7,ASSPLTTGGRYEQY
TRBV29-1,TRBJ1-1,SVDGYQNTEAF
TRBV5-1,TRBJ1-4,ASSLGGGSEKLF
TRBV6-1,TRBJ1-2,ASSEGGWKNGYT
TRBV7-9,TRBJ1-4,ASSPSGGAGEKLF
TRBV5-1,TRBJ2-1,ASSLTPASRNDEQF
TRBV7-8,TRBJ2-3,ASSLAGGDTQY
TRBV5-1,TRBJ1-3,ASSRGTAGNTIY
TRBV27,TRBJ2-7,ASSNRQGETYEQY
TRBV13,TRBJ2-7,ASSLRGGRGSSYEQY
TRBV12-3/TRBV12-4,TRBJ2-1,ASTSTEKQF
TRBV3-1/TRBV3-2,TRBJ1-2,ASKAGQGYGYT
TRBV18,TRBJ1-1,ASSPETANTEAF
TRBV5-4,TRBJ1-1,ASRLAWSGEAF
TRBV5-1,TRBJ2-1,ASGGTSGLQHEQF
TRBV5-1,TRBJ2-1,ASSWTSGAYNEQF
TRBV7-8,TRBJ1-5,ASSHREGNQPQH
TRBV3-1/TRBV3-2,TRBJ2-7,ASSPGTNYEQY
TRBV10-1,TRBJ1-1,ATSTGQENTEAF